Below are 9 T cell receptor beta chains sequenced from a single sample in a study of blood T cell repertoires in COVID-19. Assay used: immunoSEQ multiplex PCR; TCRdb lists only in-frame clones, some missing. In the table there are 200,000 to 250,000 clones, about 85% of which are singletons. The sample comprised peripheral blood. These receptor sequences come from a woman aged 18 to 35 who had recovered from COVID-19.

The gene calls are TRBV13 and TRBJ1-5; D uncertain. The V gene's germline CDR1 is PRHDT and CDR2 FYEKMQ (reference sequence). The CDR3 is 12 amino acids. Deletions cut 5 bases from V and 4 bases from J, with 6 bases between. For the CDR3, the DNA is TGTGCCAGCAGCACAGTGAATCAGCCCCAGCATTTT. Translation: CASSTVNQPQHF.

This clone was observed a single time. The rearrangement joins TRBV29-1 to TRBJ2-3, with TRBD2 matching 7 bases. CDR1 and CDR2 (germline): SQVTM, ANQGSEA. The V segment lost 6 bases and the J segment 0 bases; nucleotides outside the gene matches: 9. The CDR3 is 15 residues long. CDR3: CSVEDSRESTDTQYF. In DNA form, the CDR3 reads TGCAGCGTCGAGGACTCGCGGGAGAGCACAGATACGCAGTATTTT.

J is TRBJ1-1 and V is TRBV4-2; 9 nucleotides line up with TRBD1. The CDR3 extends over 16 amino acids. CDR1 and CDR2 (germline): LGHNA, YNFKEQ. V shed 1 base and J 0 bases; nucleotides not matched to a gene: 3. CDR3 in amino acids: CASSQGTGAMNTEAFF. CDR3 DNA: TGTGCCAGCAGCCAAGGGACAGGGGCTATGAACACTGAAGCTTTCTTT.

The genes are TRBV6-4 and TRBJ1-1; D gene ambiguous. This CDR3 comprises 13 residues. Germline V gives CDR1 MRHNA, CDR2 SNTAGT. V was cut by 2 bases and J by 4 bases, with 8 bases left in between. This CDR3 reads CASSDGEGTEAFF. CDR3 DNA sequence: TGTGCCAGCAGTGACGGGGAGGGCACTGAAGCTTTCTTT.

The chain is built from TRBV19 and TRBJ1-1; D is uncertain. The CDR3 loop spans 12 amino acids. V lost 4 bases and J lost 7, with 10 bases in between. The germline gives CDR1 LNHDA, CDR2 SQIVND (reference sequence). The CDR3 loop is CASSNGLSEAFF. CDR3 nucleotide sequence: TGTGCCAGTAGTAATGGACTAAGTGAAGCTTTCTTT.

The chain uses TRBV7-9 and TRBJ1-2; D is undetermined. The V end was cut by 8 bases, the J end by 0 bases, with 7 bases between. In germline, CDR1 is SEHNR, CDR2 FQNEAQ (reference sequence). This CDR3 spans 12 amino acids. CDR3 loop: CASSMTNYGYTF. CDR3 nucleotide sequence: TGTGCCAGCTCTATGACTAACTATGGCTACACCTTC.

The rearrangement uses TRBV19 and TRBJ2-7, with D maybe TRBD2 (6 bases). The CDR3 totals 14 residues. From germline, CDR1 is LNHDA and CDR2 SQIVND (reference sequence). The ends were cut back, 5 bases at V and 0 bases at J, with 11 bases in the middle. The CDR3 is CASSVTSTSYEQYF. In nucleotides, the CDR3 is TGTGCCAGTAGTGTGACTAGTACCTCCTACGAGCAGTACTTC.

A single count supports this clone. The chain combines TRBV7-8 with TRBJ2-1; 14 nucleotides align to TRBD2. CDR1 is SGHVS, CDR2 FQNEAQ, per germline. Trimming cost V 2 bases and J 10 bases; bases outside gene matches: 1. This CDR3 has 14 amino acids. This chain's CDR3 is CASSLRLAGGEQFF. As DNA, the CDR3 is TGTGCCAGCAGCTTAAGACTAGCGGGAGGGGAGCAGTTCTTC.

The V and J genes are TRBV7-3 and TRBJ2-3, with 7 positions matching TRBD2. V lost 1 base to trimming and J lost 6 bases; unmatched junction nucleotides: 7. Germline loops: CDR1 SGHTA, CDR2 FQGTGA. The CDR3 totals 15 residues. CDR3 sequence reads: CASSLNEGGWDTQYF. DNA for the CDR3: TGTGCCAGCAGCTTAAATGAGGGAGGGTGGGATACGCAGTATTTT. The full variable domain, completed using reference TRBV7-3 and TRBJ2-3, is GAGVSQTPSNKVTEKGKYVELRCDPISGHTALYWYRQSLGQGPEFLIYFQGTGAADDSGLPNDRFFAVRPEGSVSTLKIQRTERGDSAVYLCASSLNEGGWDTQYFGPGTRLTVL.